These 11 T cell receptor beta chains were sequenced from one sample in a study of cytomegalovirus exposure and HLA in healthy donors. PCR amplification relied on 60 Vbeta primers (plus 13 Jbeta primers). Here immunoSEQ multiplex PCR was the method, and the copy in TCRdb shows in-frame clones only, minus some. This sample yields roughly 150,000 clones, of which around four fifths are seen a single time; about 9.7% belongs to the top ten. The sequenced sample was PBMCs. Receptors were obtained from a man younger than 35 in good health and CMV-seropositive.

The chain uses TRBV7-2 and TRBJ2-2, with 12 nucleotides matching TRBD2. CDR1 and CDR2 from the germline V gene are SGHTA and FQGNSA. The J segment lost 6 bases and the V segment lost 5 bases, leaving 4 bases of the junction unmatched. This CDR3 has 15 residues. The CDR3 DNA reads TGTGCCAGCAGCATGACTAGCGGGAGCGCCGGGGAGCTGTTTTTT. Its translation: CASSMTSGSAGELFF.

The chain has TRBV19 and TRBJ1-5, with D perhaps matching TRBD1 (5 bases). This CDR3 spans 15 amino acids. Germline lookup yields CDR1 LNHDA and CDR2 SQIVND (reference sequence). V dropped 6 bases and J dropped 0 bases, with 12 bases sitting between them. In nucleotides, the CDR3 is TGTGCCAGTAGCACCTGGGGCTTTAGCAATCAGCCCCAGCATTTT. Translated, it gives CASSTWGFSNQPQHF.

The CDR3 region has the DNA TGCAGCGTTGAACGAGCAGGGGATAGTACAGATACGCAGTATTTT. Its translation: CSVERAGDSTDTQYF. The genes are TRBV29-1 and TRBJ2-3; tentatively, D is TRBD1 (6 bases). The CDR3 has 15 amino acids. Per germline, CDR1 SQVTM and CDR2 ANQGSEA. The V end lost 2 bases, the J end lost 3 bases, and 15 bases lay between the germline ends.

This clone has a handful of counts. The chain employs TRBV13 and TRBJ2-2, with 10 nucleotides matching TRBD1. Germline CDR1 reads PRHDT; CDR2 reads FYEKMQ (reference sequence). This CDR3 region has 15 residues. Trimming took 4 bases from V and 3 from J; bases not matched to a gene: 2. This CDR3 reads CASSSGTGDTGELFF. The DNA for the CDR3 is TGTGCCAGCAGCTCCGGGACAGGGGACACCGGGGAGCTGTTTTTT.

The rearrangement uses TRBV5-6 and TRBJ1-1; D unclear. This CDR3 has 12 amino acids. The germline V gene encodes CDR1 SGHDT and CDR2 YYEEEE. Deletions cut 2 bases from V and 4 bases from J, with 6 bases between. For the CDR3, the DNA is TGTGCCAGCAGCTTTTCTATCACTGAAGCTTTCTTT. It specifies CASSFSITEAFF.

The chain is built from TRBV19 and TRBJ1-5; no clear D gene. From germline, CDR1 is LNHDA and CDR2 SQIVND (reference sequence). The germline V and J ends were trimmed by 6 bases and 2 bases, with 20 bases remaining between them. The CDR3 runs to 17 residues. The CDR3 DNA sequence: TGTGCCAGTAGGGGAACGTCGGGGTATCAGGGCAATCAGCCCCAGCATTTT. It translates to CASRGTSGYQGNQPQHF. Based on the CDR3 plus reference TRBV19 and TRBJ1-5, the full variable domain is DGGITQSPKYLFRKEGQNVTLSCEQNLNHDAMYWYRQDPGQGLRLIYYSQIVNDFQKGDIAEGYSVSREKKESFPLTVTSAQKNPTAFYLCASRGTSGYQGNQPQHFGDGTRLSIL.

This clone appeared once. In DNA, the CDR3 is TGTGCCAGCAGCTTATTAGCGGGGGGGGTCAATGAGCAGTTCTTC. Its protein is CASSLLAGGVNEQFF. The chain combines TRBV9 with TRBJ2-1; 11 positions match TRBD2. V shed 4 bases and J 6 bases; nucleotides not matched to a gene: 6. The length of the CDR3 is 15 residues. Germline V gene lookup returns CDR1 SGDLS and CDR2 YYNGEE.

The V call is TRBV10-3, the J call TRBJ2-1; TRBD1 aligns across 10 bases. J was trimmed by 3 bases and V by 11 bases; bases with no gene match: 7. Germline V gene sequence: CDR1 ENHRY, CDR2 SYGVKD. This CDR3 spans 14 amino acids. In DNA, the CDR3 is TGTGCCTCACAGGGACAGGGGTTCTACAATGAGCAGTTCTTC. It codes for CASQGQGFYNEQFF.

This clone appeared a single time. The genes are TRBV27 and TRBJ2-3, with 8 bases aligning to TRBD2. This CDR3 has 16 residues. Germline V gene lookup returns CDR1 MNHEY and CDR2 SMNVEV (reference sequence). V trimming: 8 bases; J trimming: 2 bases; junction bases outside the gene matches: 12. The CDR3 protein is CASGGLVGGPTDTQYF. CDR3 in DNA: TGTGCCAGCGGGGGACTAGTGGGGGGGCCCACAGATACGCAGTATTTT.

The chain joins TRBV2 to TRBJ1-1; D ambiguous. The V gene lost 7 bases and the J gene lost 1 base, with 13 bases spanning the gap. Looked up from germline, CDR1 is SNHLY and CDR2 is FYNNEI. CDR3 length equals 14 residues. CDR3 bases: TGTGCCAGCACCCTACTAGGGCCGAACACTGAAGCTTTCTTT. It codes for CASTLLGPNTEAFF.

The rearrangement links TRBV15 to TRBJ1-1; D not certain. V was clipped by 3 bases and J by 1 base, with 12 bases between them. This CDR3 region has 15 residues. CDR1 and CDR2 from the germline V gene are LNHNV and YYDKDF (reference sequence). For the CDR3, the DNA is TGTGCCACCAGCAGTTACGGACGGGGGAACACTGAAGCTTTCTTT. Translated, it gives CATSSYGRGNTEAFF. Full variable domain (missing parts from reference TRBV15 and TRBJ1-1): DAMVIQNPRYQVTQFGKPVTLSCSQTLNHNVMYWYQQKSSQAPKLLFHYYDKDFNNEADTPDNFQSRRPNTSFCFLDIRSPGLGDTAMYLCATSSYGRGNTEAFFGQGTRLTVV.